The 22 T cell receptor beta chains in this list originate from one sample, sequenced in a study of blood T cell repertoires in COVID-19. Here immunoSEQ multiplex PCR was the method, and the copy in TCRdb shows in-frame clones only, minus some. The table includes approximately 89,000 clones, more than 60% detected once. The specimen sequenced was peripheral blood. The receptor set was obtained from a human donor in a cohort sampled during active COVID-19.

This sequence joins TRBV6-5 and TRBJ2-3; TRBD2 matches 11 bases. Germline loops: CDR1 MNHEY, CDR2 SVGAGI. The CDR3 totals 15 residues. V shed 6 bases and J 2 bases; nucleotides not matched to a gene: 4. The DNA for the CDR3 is TGTGCCAGCAGGGGACTAGCGGAACTCACAGATACGCAGTATTTT. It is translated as CASRGLAELTDTQYF.

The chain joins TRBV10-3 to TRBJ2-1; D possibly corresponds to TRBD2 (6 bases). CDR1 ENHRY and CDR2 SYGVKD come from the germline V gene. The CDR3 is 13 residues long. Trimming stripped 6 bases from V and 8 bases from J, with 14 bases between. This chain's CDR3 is CAISPGLKDEQFF. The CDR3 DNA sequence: TGTGCCATCAGCCCGGGACTCAAGGATGAGCAGTTCTTC.

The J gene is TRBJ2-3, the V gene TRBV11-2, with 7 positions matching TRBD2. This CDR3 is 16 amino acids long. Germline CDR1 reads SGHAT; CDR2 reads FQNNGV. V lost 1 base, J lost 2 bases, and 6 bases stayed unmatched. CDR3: CASSLAASGHTDTQYF. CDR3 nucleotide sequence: TGTGCCAGCAGCTTAGCGGCTAGCGGACACACAGATACGCAGTATTTT.

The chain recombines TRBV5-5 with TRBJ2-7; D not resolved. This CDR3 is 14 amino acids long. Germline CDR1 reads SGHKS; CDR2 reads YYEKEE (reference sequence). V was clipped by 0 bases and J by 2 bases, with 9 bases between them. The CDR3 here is CASSLGHPPYEQYF. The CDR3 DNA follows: TGTGCCAGCAGCTTGGGACATCCACCCTACGAGCAGTACTTC.

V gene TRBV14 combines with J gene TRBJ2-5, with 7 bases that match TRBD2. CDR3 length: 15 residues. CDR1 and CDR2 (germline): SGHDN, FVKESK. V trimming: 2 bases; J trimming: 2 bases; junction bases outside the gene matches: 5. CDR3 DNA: TGTGCCAGCAGCCAATCAAGGACTAGGCAAGAGACCCAGTACTTC. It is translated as CASSQSRTRQETQYF. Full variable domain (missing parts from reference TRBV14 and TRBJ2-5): EAGVTQFPSHSVIEKGQTVTLRCDPISGHDNLYWYRRVMGKEIKFLLHFVKESKQDESGMPNNRFLAERTGGTYSTLKVQPAELEDSGVYFCASSQSRTRQETQYFGPGTRLLVL.

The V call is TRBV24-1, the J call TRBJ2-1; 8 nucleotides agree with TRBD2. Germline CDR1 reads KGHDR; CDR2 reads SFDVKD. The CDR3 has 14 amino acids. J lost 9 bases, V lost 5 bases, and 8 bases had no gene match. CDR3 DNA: TGTGCCACCAGTGTGAGCGGGAGCTTTGGTGAGCAGTTCTTC. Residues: CATSVSGSFGEQFF.

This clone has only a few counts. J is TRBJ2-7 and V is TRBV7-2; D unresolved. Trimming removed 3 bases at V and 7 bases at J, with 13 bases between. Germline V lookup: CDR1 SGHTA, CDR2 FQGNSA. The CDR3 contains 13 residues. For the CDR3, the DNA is TGTGCCAGCAGCTTCCCCACATTGCGGGAGCAGTACTTC. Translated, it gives CASSFPTLREQYF.

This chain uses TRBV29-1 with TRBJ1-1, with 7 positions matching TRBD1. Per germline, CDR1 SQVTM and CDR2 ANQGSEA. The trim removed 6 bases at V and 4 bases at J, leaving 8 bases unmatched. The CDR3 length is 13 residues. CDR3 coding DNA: TGCAGCGTCGAAACAGGGGAGATCACTGAAGCTTTCTTT. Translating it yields CSVETGEITEAFF.

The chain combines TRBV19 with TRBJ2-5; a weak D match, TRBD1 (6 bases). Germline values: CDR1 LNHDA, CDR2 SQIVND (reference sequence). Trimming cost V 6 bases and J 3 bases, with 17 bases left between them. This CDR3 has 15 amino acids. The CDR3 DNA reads TGTGCCAGTAGCACTTTCCGGGACACCGAAGAGACCCAGTACTTC. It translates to CASSTFRDTEETQYF.

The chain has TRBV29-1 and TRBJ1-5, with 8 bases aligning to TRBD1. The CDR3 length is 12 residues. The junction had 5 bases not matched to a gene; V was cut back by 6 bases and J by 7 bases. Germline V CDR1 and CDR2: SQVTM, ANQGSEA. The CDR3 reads CSVRTGKQPQHF. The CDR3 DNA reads TGCAGCGTAAGGACAGGGAAACAGCCCCAGCATTTT. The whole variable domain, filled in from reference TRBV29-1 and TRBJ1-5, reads SAVISQKPSRDICQRGTSLTIQCQVDSQVTMMFWYRQQPGQSLTLIATANQGSEATYESGFVIDKFPISRPNLTFSTLTVSNMSPEDSSIYLCSVRTGKQPQHFGDGTRLSIL.

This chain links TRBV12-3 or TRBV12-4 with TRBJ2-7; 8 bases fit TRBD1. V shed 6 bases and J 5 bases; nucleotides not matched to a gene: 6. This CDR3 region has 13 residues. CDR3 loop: CASRSSTGDEQYF. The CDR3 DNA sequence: TGTGCCAGCAGGTCCTCGACAGGGGACGAGCAGTACTTC.

CDR3 sequence reads: CASSYEVRGDYGYTF. The DNA for the CDR3 is TGTGCCAGCAGTTACGAGGTCAGGGGGGACTATGGCTACACCTTC. V is TRBV6-6 and J is TRBJ1-2; TRBD1 aligns across 7 bases. V lost 2 bases to trimming and J lost 3 bases; unmatched junction nucleotides: 6. The CDR3 totals 15 residues. Germline loops: CDR1 MNHNY, CDR2 SVGAGI (reference sequence).

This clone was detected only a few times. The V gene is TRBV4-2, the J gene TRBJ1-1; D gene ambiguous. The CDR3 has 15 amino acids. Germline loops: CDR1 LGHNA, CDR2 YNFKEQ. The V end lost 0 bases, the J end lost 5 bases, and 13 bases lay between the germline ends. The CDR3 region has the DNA TGTGCCAGCAGCCAAGAGGCCTCGGAGAAGACTGAAGCTTTCTTT. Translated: CASSQEASEKTEAFF.

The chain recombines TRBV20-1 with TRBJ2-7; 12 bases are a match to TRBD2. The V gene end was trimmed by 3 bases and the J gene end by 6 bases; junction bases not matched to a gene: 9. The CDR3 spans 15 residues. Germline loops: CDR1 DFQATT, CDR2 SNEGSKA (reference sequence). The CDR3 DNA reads TGCAGTGCTAGTACCCTAGCGGGGGGGAGTCGCGAGCAGTACTTC. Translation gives CSASTLAGGSREQYF.

This CDR3 is CASSGGHPIMCYEQFF. For the CDR3, the DNA is TGTGCCAGCAGCGGAGGGCACCCGATTATGTGCTATGAGCAGTTCTTC. The V call is TRBV11-3, the J call TRBJ2-1; TRBD2 might be the D (6 bases). This CDR3 spans 16 amino acids. V was trimmed by 5 bases and J by 8 bases, leaving 22 bases between them. The germline V gene has CDR1 SGHNT and CDR2 YENEEA.

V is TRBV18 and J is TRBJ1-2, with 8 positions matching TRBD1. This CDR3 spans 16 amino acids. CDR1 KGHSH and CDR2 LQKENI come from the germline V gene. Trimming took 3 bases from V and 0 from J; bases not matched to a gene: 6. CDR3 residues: CASSPLGQESNYGYTF. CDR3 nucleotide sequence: TGTGCCAGCTCACCCTTGGGACAGGAATCTAACTATGGCTACACCTTC.

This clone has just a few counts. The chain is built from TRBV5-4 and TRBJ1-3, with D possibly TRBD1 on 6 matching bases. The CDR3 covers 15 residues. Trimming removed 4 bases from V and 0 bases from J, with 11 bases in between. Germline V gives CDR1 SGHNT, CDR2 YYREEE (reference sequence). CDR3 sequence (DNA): TGTGCCAGCAGCCAAACAGGGCCCTCTGGAAACACCATATATTTT. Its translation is CASSQTGPSGNTIYF.

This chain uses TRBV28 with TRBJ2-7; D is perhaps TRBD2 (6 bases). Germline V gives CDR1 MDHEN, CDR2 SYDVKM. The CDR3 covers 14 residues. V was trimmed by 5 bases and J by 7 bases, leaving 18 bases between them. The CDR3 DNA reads TGTGCCAGCAGTCTTCGATACCTGGGGGGAGAGCAGTACTTC. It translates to CASSLRYLGGEQYF.

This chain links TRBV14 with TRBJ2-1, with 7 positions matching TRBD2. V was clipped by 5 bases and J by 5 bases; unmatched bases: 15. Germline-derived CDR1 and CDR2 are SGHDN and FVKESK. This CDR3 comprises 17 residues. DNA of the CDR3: TGTGCCAGCAGCACCTTGACGGGGCGGGGGACGAACAATGAGCAGTTCTTC. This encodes CASSTLTGRGTNNEQFF.

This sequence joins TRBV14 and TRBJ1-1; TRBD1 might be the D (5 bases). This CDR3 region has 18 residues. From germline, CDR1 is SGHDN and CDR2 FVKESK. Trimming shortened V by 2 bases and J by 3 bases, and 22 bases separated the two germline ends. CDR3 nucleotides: TGTGCCAGCAGCCAATTTCATCGGGGGGTGCGGGGCGACACTGAAGCTTTCTTT. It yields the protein CASSQFHRGVRGDTEAFF.

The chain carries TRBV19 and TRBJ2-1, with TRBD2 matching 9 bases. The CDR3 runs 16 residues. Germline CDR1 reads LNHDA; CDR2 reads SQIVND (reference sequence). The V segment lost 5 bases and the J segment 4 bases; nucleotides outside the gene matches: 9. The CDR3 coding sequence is TGTGCCAGTAGTCCAATAGCGGGAGCGGGTTACAATGAGCAGTTCTTC. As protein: CASSPIAGAGYNEQFF.

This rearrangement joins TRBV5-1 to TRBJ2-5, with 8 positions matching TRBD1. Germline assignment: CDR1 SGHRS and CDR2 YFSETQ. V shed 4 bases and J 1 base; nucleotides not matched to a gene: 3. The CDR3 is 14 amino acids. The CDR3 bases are TGCGCCAGCAGCCTCCAGGGGGCCCAAGAGACCCAGTACTTC. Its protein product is CASSLQGAQETQYF.